This T cell receptor (beta chain) stems from a study of blood T cell repertoires in COVID-19. V lost 11 bases, J lost 7 bases, and 11 bases stayed unmatched. The CDR3 contains 14 residues. Looked up from germline, CDR1 is MDHEN and CDR2 is SYDVKM. Some clones are missing from TCRdb's copy, which holds only in-frame ones; the method was immunoSEQ multiplex PCR. The table records under 110,000 clones, more than 70% of them present only once. The chain couples TRBV28 to TRBJ1-6, with 7 positions matching TRBD1. The specimen sequenced was peripheral blood. The origin of this receptor is a young woman with acute or convalescent COVID-19. The CDR3 is CASGQQGVNSPLHF. In DNA, the CDR3 is TGTGCCTCGGGACAGCAGGGAGTCAATTCACCCCTCCACTTT.